This T cell receptor (beta chain) was documented in a study of cytomegalovirus exposure and HLA in healthy donors. Study context: In a previous analysis, some 110 million unique TCR beta sequences were found from approximately 180 million T cells. Membership in the Caucasian-associated ancestry cluster was found for about four fifths of roughly 400 genotyped donors.

Germline CDR1 and CDR2: LNHDA and SQIVND (reference sequence). The CDR3 extends over 17 amino acids. The ends lost 6 bases at V and 5 bases at J; junction bases unmatched: 10. Broader study findings: Being productive about 90% or about 30% of the time was typical of most TCR beta V segments in an earlier analysis. It was about 180 TCR beta chains that were listed as cytomegalovirus-associated.

It was with 60 Vbeta and 13 Jbeta primers that the PCR ran. The repertoire was sequenced with immunoSEQ multiplex PCR; TCRdb's copy has only in-frame clones and lacks some. The sample has about 110,000 clones; 70% to 85% are singletons. Concerning this clone: Its matching antigen is unknown.

The rearrangement joins TRBV19 to TRBJ2-3, with 14 bases lining up with TRBD2. The TCR originated in a woman between 40 and 55 years old in good health and CMV-seronegative. Source material: PBMCs. This CDR3 reads CASRLTSGRASGDTQYF. In DNA form, the CDR3 reads TGTGCCAGTAGGTTGACTAGCGGGAGGGCCTCGGGAGATACGCAGTATTTT.